Listed below are T cell receptor beta chains from one sample, sequenced in a study of T-cell reconstitution after alpha-beta-depleted transplantation in children. MiXCR, applied by TCRdb to the PCR reads, yields one record per CDR3 protein. The repertoire holds about 230,000 distinct CDR3 sequences, with about 9.6% as singletons. Sequencing used PBMCs from the stem cell graft donor, obtained from the stem cell graft. The receptors originated from a human donor who donated a stem cell graft to a child with SCID. The CDR3 runs from the conserved cysteine through the conserved F or W. D genes are given only for firm matches. Clone size appears in some rows only: once, few, many, or a class for an expanded clone.

V	J	D	size	CDR3	DNA
TRBV20-1	TRBJ2-5	NA	many	CSATVRSAQYF	TGCAGTGCTACCGTACGCAGTGCCCAGTACTTC
TRBV7-3	TRBJ2-1	TRBD2	NA	CASSGGGPSYNEQFF	TGTGCCAGCAGCGGCGGGGGGCCCTCCTACAATGAGCAGTTCTTC
TRBV4-2	TRBJ1-3	NA	many	CASSHQQGPRSGNTIYF	TGTGCCAGCAGCCATCAACAGGGCCCCCGCTCTGGAAACACCATATATTTT
TRBV4-1	TRBJ1-2	NA	many	CASSQDLRVVAYGYTF	TGCGCCAGCAGCCAAGATCTACGCGTCGTAGCCTATGGCTACACCTTC
TRBV20-1	TRBJ2-3	TRBD2	few	CSARRLAAGTDTQYF	TGCAGTGCGAGAAGACTAGCGGCCGGCACAGATACGCAGTATTTT
TRBV5-1	TRBJ1-6	NA	few	CASSFPNSPLHF	TGCGCCAGCAGCTTCCCCAATTCACCCCTCCACTTT
TRBV13	TRBJ1-2	NA	many	CASSPEFNYGYTF	TGTGCCAGCAGCCCGGAATTTAACTATGGCTACACCTTC
TRBV7-8	TRBJ2-5	TRBD2	NA	CASSLGSAGAPPEYF	TGTGCCAGCAGCTTAGGATCAGCGGGGGCCCCACCTGAGTACTTC
TRBV5-1	TRBJ2-7	NA	many	CASSPPLPSYEQYF	TGCGCCAGCAGCCCCCCCCTCCCCTCCTACGAGCAGTACTTC
TRBV5-5	TRBJ1-4	NA	many	CASSLGADATNEKLFF	TGTGCCAGCAGCTTGGGGGCAGATGCAACTAATGAAAAACTGTTTTTT
TRBV9	TRBJ2-2	NA	many	CASSVRGTNTGELFF	TGTGCCAGCAGCGTGCGGGGCACGAACACCGGGGAGCTGTTTTTT
TRBV12-3/TRBV12-4	TRBJ2-1	NA	NA	CASSPGVKGYNEQFF	TGTGCCAGCAGTCCAGGGGTAAAGGGCTACAATGAGCAGTTCTTC
TRBV3-1	TRBJ2-1	TRBD2	NA	CACCQGLAGPISYNEQFF	TGTGCCTGCTGCCAAGGCCTAGCGGGGCCCATTTCCTACAATGAGCAGTTCTTC